Presented here are 15 T cell receptor beta chains from one specimen sequenced in a study of somatic mutations in cytotoxic T cells in rheumatoid arthritis. Clones were read by immunoSEQ multiplex PCR, and TCRdb kept only the in-frame ones, dropping some. The sample records 17,000 or so clones, 75% to 80% being singletons. Sequencing used CD8+ T cells sorted from blood. Every receptor here comes from an adult with rheumatoid arthritis.

This clone has just a few counts. For the CDR3, the DNA is TGTGCCAGCAGTTCCGAGTGGTGGCAGCCCCAGCATTTT. Its translation: CASSSEWWQPQHF. The V gene is TRBV27, the J gene TRBJ1-5, with D hard to call. V lost 4 bases, J lost 7 bases, and 11 bases lay in between. Germline V gives CDR1 MNHEY, CDR2 SMNVEV (reference sequence). The CDR3 is made up of 13 amino acids.

The chain couples TRBV7-9 to TRBJ1-1, with D tentatively TRBD1 (5 bases). The V end lost 9 bases, the J end lost 3 bases, and 14 bases lay between the germline ends. Germline V gives CDR1 SEHNR, CDR2 FQNEAQ (reference sequence). The CDR3 consists of 13 residues. The CDR3 coding sequence is TGTGCCAGTGGGGGTCAGGGCGACACTGAAGCTTTCTTT. Translated: CASGGQGDTEAFF.

The V and J genes are TRBV2 and TRBJ2-7, with a tentative D call TRBD1 (6 bases). The V end was cut by 3 bases, the J end by 3 bases, with 15 bases between. The CDR3 totals 15 residues. Germline-derived CDR1 and CDR2 are SNHLY and FYNNEI. CDR3 in DNA: TGTGCCAGCAGTGACCAACAGGGAGTGCTCTACGAGCAGTACTTC. Protein product: CASSDQQGVLYEQYF. Complete variable domain (other parts from reference TRBV2 and TRBJ2-7): EPEVTQTPSHQVTQMGQEVILRCVPISNHLYFYWYRQILGQKVEFLVSFYNNEISEKSEIFDDQFSVERPDGSNFTLKIRSTKLEDSAMYFCASSDQQGVLYEQYFGPGTRLTVT.

This clone came up a few times. The rearrangement uses TRBV4-1 and TRBJ2-7; weak D call: TRBD1 (6 bases). V dropped 0 bases and J dropped 0 bases, with 9 bases sitting between them. Germline V lookup: CDR1 MGHRA, CDR2 YSYEKL. The CDR3 loop spans 15 amino acids. The CDR3 nucleotides read TGCGCCAGCAGCCAAGAGTGGACAGCCTCCTACGAGCAGTACTTC. This encodes CASSQEWTASYEQYF.

V and J are TRBV30 and TRBJ2-7; TRBD2 aligns across 12 bases. Unmatched junction bases numbered 3, after V lost 5 bases and J lost 1 base. CDR3 length: 14 residues. Per germline, CDR1 GTSNPN and CDR2 SVGIG (reference sequence). The CDR3 DNA reads as TGTGCCTGGTCGACTAGCGGGGGATCCTACGAGCAGTACTTC. Its protein is CAWSTSGGSYEQYF.

The chain joins TRBV27 to TRBJ2-1; D is unclear. The CDR3 is 15 residues long. Germline assignment: CDR1 MNHEY and CDR2 SMNVEV (reference sequence). V was shortened by 3 bases and J by 0 bases, with 9 bases between the two germline ends. CDR3 protein: CASSFVRASYNEQFF. The DNA of the CDR3 is TGTGCCAGCAGTTTTGTCCGGGCCTCCTACAATGAGCAGTTCTTC.

There are a few counts of this clone. The junction differs from germline at one of its ends, possibly a read error. The gene calls are TRBV4-1 and TRBJ1-1; D remains ambiguous. CDR1 is MGHRA and CDR2 is YSYEKL in the germline V gene. CDR3 size: 13 residues. The CDR3 loop is CASSEEENTEAFF. DNA for the CDR3: TGCGCCAGCAGCGAAGAGGAGAACACTGAAGCTTTCTTT.

A remark on this clone: The sample holds other DNA sequences that translate to the same CDR3. V usage is TRBV7-8 and J usage is TRBJ1-5, with no clear D. The V gene's germline CDR1 is SGHVS and CDR2 FQNEAQ. CDR3 size: 15 residues. Trimming took 1 base from V and 0 from J, leaving 7 bases between them. The CDR3 protein is CASSLEGNSNQPQHF. The CDR3 DNA is TGTGCCAGCAGCTTAGAGGGCAATAGCAATCAGCCCCAGCATTTT.

This chain uses TRBV5-1 with TRBJ2-1; tentatively, D is TRBD1 (5 bases). Trimming removed 4 bases at V and 8 bases at J, with 10 bases between. CDR1 is SGHRS and CDR2 is YFSETQ in the germline V gene. The CDR3 covers 12 residues. The CDR3 sequence is CASSDDSYEQFF. In DNA, the CDR3 is TGCGCCAGCAGCGACGACAGTTATGAGCAGTTCTTC. The variable domain in full, with the rest retrieved from reference TRBV5-1 and TRBJ2-1, is KAGVTQTPRYLIKTRGQQVTLSCSPISGHRSVSWYQQTPGQGLQFLFEYFSETQRNKGNFPGRFSGRQFSNSRSEMNVSTLELGDSALYLCASSDDSYEQFFGPGTRLTVL.

The gene calls are TRBV5-6 and TRBJ1-1; D gene uncertain. Germline V lookup: CDR1 SGHDT, CDR2 YYEEEE. V was trimmed by 2 bases and J by 4 bases, leaving 3 bases between them. The CDR3 is 11 amino acids. CDR3 residues: CASSFGTEAFF. The CDR3 coding sequence is TGTGCCAGCAGCTTTGGCACTGAAGCTTTCTTT.

This sequence joins TRBV11-2 and TRBJ2-1, with 8 nucleotides matching TRBD1. Trimming cost V 10 bases and J 1 base; bases outside gene matches: 6. Germline V lookup: CDR1 SGHAT, CDR2 FQNNGV. This CDR3 is built from 14 residues. The CDR3 coding sequence is TGTGCCACATGGGACAGGCATTCCTACAATGAGCAGTTCTTC. It encodes CATWDRHSYNEQFF.

V usage is TRBV5-4 and J usage is TRBJ2-7, with TRBD1 identical over 7 bases. The germline V gene has CDR1 SGHNT and CDR2 YYREEE (reference sequence). The trim removed 0 bases at V and 1 base at J, leaving 4 bases unmatched. CDR3 length: 15 residues. CDR3 protein: CASSLDRGFSYEQYF. Here the CDR3 DNA reads TGTGCCAGCAGCTTGGACAGGGGTTTTTCCTACGAGCAGTACTTC.

The genes are TRBV10-3 and TRBJ1-5; D not certain. Trimming cost V 0 bases and J 0 bases, with 12 bases left between them. The germline gives CDR1 ENHRY, CDR2 SYGVKD. The CDR3 has 17 amino acids. CDR3 amino acids: CAISESASKPSNQPQHF. CDR3 nucleotides: TGTGCCATCAGTGAGTCTGCCAGCAAACCTAGCAATCAGCCCCAGCATTTT.

This chain joins TRBV11-1 and TRBJ2-1; D is possibly TRBD2 (6 bases). The V gene's germline CDR1 is SGHAT and CDR2 FQDESV (reference sequence). V shed 5 bases and J shed 0 bases, with 17 bases lying between them. CDR3 length equals 17 residues. The chain's CDR3 is CASSLTGTFYSYNEQFF. The CDR3 DNA follows: TGTGCCAGCAGCCTAACCGGGACTTTCTACTCCTACAATGAGCAGTTCTTC.

The J gene is TRBJ1-2, the V gene TRBV29-1; 7 bases fit TRBD1. This CDR3 is built from 14 residues. Germline trimming cut 2 bases from V and 5 bases from J; bases unmatched to any gene: 8. Germline CDR1 SQVTM, CDR2 ANQGSEA. CDR3 protein: CSVEKVAGGYGYTF. The CDR3 DNA sequence: TGCAGCGTTGAAAAGGTCGCAGGGGGATATGGCTACACCTTC.